This TCR beta chain was sequenced in a study of response to subunit inactivated influenza vaccine. Overall study results and limits: The authors suggested that every seasonal influenza vaccination recruits few new T cells.

One entry per CDR3 protein, called by TCRdb with MiXCR from the RT-PCR reads. The sample consists of more than 400,000 distinct CDR3 sequences, over 9.5% of them appearing once. This clonotype occurred a few times. Its antigen is unknown. Sequences were derived from PBMCs from blood, sampled about 40 days after vaccination. This receptor was identified in a middle-aged man who received an inactivated influenza vaccine.

CDR3 DNA sequence: TGCAGTGCTAGAGGACCAGATCCGGAAGCGAGGAATCAGCCCCAGCATTTT. This codes for CSARGPDPEARNQPQHF. The V call is TRBV20-1, the J call TRBJ1-5, with D hard to call. Germline-derived CDR1 and CDR2 are DFQATT and SNEGSKA (reference sequence). The CDR3 runs 17 residues. Between the trimmed V and J ends, which lost 1 base and 4 bases, there was a span of 20 bases.